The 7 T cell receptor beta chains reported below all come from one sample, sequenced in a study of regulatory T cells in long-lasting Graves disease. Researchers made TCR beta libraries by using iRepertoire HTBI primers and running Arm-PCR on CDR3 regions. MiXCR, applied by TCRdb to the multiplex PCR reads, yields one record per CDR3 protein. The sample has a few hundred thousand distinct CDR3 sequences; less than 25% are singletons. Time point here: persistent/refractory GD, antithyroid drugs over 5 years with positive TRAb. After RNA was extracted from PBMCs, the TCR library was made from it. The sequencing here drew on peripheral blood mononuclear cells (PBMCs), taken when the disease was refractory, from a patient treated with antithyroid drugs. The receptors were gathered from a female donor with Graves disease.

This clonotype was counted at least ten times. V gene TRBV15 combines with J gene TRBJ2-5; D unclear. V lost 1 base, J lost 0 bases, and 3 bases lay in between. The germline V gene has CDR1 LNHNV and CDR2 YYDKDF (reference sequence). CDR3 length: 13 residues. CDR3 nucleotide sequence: TGTGCCACCAGCAGAGTTTACCAAGAGACCCAGTACTTC. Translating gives CATSRVYQETQYF.

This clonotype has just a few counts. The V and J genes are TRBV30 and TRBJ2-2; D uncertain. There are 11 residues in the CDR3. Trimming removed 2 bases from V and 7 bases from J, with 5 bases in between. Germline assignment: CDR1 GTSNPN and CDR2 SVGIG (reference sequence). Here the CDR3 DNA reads TGTGCCTGGAGTAGGTACGGGGAGCTGTTTTTT. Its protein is CAWSRYGELFF. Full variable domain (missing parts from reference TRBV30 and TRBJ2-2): SQTIHQWPATLVQPVGSPLSLECTVEGTSNPNLYWYRQAAGRGLQLLFYSVGIGQISSEVPQNLSASRPQDRQFILSSKKLLLSDSGFYLCAWSRYGELFFGEGSRLTVL.

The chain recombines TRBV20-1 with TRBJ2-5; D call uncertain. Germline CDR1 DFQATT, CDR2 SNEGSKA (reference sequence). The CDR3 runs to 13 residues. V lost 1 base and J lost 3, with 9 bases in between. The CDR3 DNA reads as TGCAGTGCTAGAGTTATCAGAAAAGAGACCCAGTACTTC. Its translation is CSARVIRKETQYF.

The CDR3 loop is CASSEVGSSYNEQFF. The DNA of the CDR3 is TGTGCCAGCAGTGAAGTGGGGAGCTCCTACAATGAGCAGTTCTTC. The chain employs TRBV6-2 or TRBV6-3 and TRBJ2-1, with a possible D match to TRBD2 (5 bases). Germline loops: CDR1 MNHEY, CDR2 SVGEGT. The CDR3 has 15 residues. With 5 bases removed from V and 0 bases from J, the gap between germline ends came to 11 bases.

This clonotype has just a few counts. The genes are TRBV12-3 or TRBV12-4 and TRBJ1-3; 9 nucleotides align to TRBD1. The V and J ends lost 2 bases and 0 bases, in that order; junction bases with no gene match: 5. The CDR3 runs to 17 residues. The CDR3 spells CASSLRGTGSSGNTIYF. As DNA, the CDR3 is TGTGCCAGCAGTTTAAGGGGGACAGGGTCCTCTGGAAACACCATATATTTT.

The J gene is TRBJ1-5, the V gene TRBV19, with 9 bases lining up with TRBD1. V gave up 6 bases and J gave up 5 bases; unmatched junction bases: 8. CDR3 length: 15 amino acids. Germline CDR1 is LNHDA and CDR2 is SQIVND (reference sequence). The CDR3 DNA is TGTGCCAGTAGCTTAGGGGGGACAGGGCATCAGCCCCAGCATTTT. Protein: CASSLGGTGHQPQHF.

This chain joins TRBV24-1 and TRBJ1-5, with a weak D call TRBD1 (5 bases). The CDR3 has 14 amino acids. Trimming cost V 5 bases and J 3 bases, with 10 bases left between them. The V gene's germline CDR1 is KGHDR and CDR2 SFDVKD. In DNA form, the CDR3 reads TGTGCCACCAGTGGGGGGGTGAACAATCAGCCCCAGCATTTT. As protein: CATSGGVNNQPQHF.